This T cell receptor (beta chain) was recorded in a study of blood T cell repertoires in COVID-19. About the research overall: Sites across the United States, Italy and Spain contributed samples from acute and convalescent COVID-19.

V lost 3 bases and J 0 bases, leaving 9 bases between the germline ends. The CDR3 has 14 residues. Germline CDR1 is KGHSH and CDR2 is LQKENI. Clones were read by immunoSEQ multiplex PCR, and TCRdb kept only the in-frame ones, dropping some. The data contain 100,000 to 150,000 clones, around four fifths of them singletons. Sequencing input: peripheral blood. This sequence originates from a man older than 75 with active or convalescent COVID-19. V is TRBV18 and J is TRBJ2-7; D remains unclear. Here the CDR3 DNA reads TGTGCCAGCTCACCTATTGAGAGCTCCTACGAGCAGTACTTC. It codes for CASSPIESSYEQYF.